A single sample gave rise to the 10 T cell receptor beta chains below, sequenced in a study of Graves' ophthalmopathy and Graves' hyperthyroidism. Investigators amplified TCR beta CDR3 regions from RNA transcripts. RT-PCR with HTBI primers came first, then second-round multiplex PCR. From the multiplex PCR reads, TCRdb called clonotypes with MiXCR, one entry per CDR3 protein. The sample records 300,000 to 400,000 distinct CDR3 sequences, roughly a sixth being singletons. The source material was peripheral blood. Receptors originate from an adult man with Graves' ophthalmopathy.

Many counts were recorded for this clonotype. This rearrangement joins TRBV7-9 to TRBJ1-6; unclear D gene. The CDR3 is made up of 15 amino acids. The germline V gene encodes CDR1 SEHNR and CDR2 FQNEAQ (reference sequence). Deletions cut 5 bases from V and 6 bases from J, with 14 bases between. CDR3: CASSRREGSNSPLHF. In DNA form, the CDR3 reads TGTGCCAGCAGCCGGCGAGAGGGTAGTAATTCACCCCTCCACTTT.

This clonotype was counted ten times or more. The chain has TRBV20-1 and TRBJ2-7; the match to TRBD1 covers 8 bases. The V segment lost 5 bases and the J segment 3 bases; nucleotides outside the gene matches: 12. Germline V gives CDR1 DFQATT, CDR2 SNEGSKA (reference sequence). The CDR3 extends over 15 amino acids. CDR3 DNA sequence: TGCAGTGCTTCCGGACAGGGCGCTATATACTACGAGCAGTACTTC. Its translation is CSASGQGAIYYEQYF.

This clonotype has a count of ten or more. The CDR3 is CASSYSGLAYEQYF. The CDR3 coding sequence is TGTGCCAGCAGTTATTCGGGACTAGCCTACGAGCAGTACTTC. This chain links TRBV6-5 with TRBJ2-7, with 8 bases that match TRBD2. The CDR3 sequence is 14 residues long. Trimming took 3 bases from V and 2 from J; bases not matched to a gene: 3. CDR1 and CDR2 from the germline V gene are MNHEY and SVGAGI.

This clonotype was observed at least ten times. This chain links TRBV30 with TRBJ1-1; D gene ambiguous. V shed 4 bases and J shed 1 base, with 13 bases lying between them. The length of the CDR3 is 14 residues. Germline V gives CDR1 GTSNPN, CDR2 SVGIG (reference sequence). The CDR3: CAWNGGMANTEAFF. The CDR3 coding sequence is TGTGCCTGGAACGGAGGAATGGCGAACACTGAAGCTTTCTTT.

The chain links TRBV29-1 to TRBJ2-5; D is perhaps TRBD1 (5 bases). V was trimmed by 6 bases and J by 4 bases, leaving 15 bases between them. The CDR3 covers 13 residues. Germline assignment: CDR1 SQVTM and CDR2 ANQGSEA. CDR3 protein: CSVDLRVGETQYF. The CDR3, as DNA: TGCAGCGTGGACCTCAGGGTCGGAGAGACCCAGTACTTC.

This clonotype was observed at least ten times. The V and J genes are TRBV4-1 and TRBJ2-5; the D gene is possibly TRBD2 (6 bases). V lost 0 bases and J 5 bases, leaving 13 bases between the germline ends. CDR1 is MGHRA and CDR2 is YSYEKL in the germline V gene. CDR3 size: 15 residues. This CDR3 reads CASSQERGRRETQYF. CDR3 nucleotide sequence: TGCGCCAGCAGCCAAGAGCGGGGACGGAGGGAGACCCAGTACTTC.

The rearrangement links TRBV2 to TRBJ1-5; D uncertain. CDR3 size: 15 residues. Per germline, CDR1 SNHLY and CDR2 FYNNEI. The germline V and J ends were trimmed by 1 base and 4 bases, with 11 bases remaining between them. The CDR3 coding sequence is TGTGCCAGCAGTGAAGTGGGCAAGGCAAATCAGCCCCAGCATTTT. Translation: CASSEVGKANQPQHF.

CDR3 DNA: TGCAGCGCCAGACAGGGAGTTCGTGGCACTGAAGCTTTCTTT. Encoded protein: CSARQGVRGTEAFF. The chain recombines TRBV29-1 with TRBJ1-1; TRBD1 agrees at 7 bases. V was pared by 7 bases and J by 4 bases, with 12 bases of the junction left unmatched. Germline CDR1 SQVTM, CDR2 ANQGSEA. The CDR3 is made up of 14 amino acids.

This clonotype came up many times. This chain links TRBV2 with TRBJ1-3, with D unresolved. The CDR3 is 14 residues long. Germline CDR1 SNHLY, CDR2 FYNNEI. Trimming removed 4 bases from V and 0 bases from J, with 7 bases in between. CDR3 protein: CASSASTSGNTIYF. Here the CDR3 DNA reads TGTGCCAGCAGTGCGTCGACCTCTGGAAACACCATATATTTT.

This clonotype has at least ten counts. The chain employs TRBV19 and TRBJ1-5, with 7 bases that match TRBD1. The germline gives CDR1 LNHDA, CDR2 SQIVND (reference sequence). The CDR3 is 15 amino acids. The V and J ends lost 6 bases and 7 bases, in that order; junction bases with no gene match: 12. The CDR3 DNA reads TGTGCCAGTAGCTACCCAGACAGGGTGCGACAGCCCCAGCATTTT. This translates into CASSYPDRVRQPQHF.